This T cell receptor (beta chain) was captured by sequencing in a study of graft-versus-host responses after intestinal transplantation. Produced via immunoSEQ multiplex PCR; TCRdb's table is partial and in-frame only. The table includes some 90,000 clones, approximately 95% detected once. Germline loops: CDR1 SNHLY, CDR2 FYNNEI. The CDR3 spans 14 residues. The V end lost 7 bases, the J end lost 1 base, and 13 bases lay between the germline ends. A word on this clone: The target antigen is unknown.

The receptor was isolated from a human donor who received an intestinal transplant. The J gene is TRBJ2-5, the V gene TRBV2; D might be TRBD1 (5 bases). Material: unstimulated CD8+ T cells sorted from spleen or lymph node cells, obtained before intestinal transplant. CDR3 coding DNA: TGTGCCAGCAAATATCAGGGCAGCCAAGAGACCCAGTACTTC. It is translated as CASKYQGSQETQYF.